These 10 T cell receptor beta chains came from one sample sequenced in a study of cytomegalovirus exposure and HLA in healthy donors. The PCR ran on 60 Vbeta and 13 Jbeta primers. The protocol was immunoSEQ multiplex PCR, while the TCRdb copy is restricted to in-frame clones and leaves out a portion. Of about 190,000 clones listed, roughly four fifths are singletons. The specimen sequenced was PBMCs. The origin of the receptors is a woman aged 18 to 35 in good health and CMV-seropositive.

V gene TRBV7-8 combines with J gene TRBJ2-2, with unresolved D. Germline CDR1 and CDR2: SGHVS and FQNEAQ. Trimming cost V 0 bases and J 7 bases, with 9 bases left between them. The CDR3 covers 14 residues. Here the CDR3 DNA reads TGTGCCAGCAGCTTAGCGGCCCCTGGCGGGGAGCTGTTTTTT. Residues: CASSLAAPGGELFF.

Details on this clone: Other DNA sequences of this sample code for an identical CDR3. J is TRBJ2-5 and V is TRBV4-2; tentatively, D is TRBD1 (6 bases). The CDR3 runs to 15 residues. V lost 3 bases to trimming and J lost 0 bases, with 11 bases between them. Germline V gene data show CDR1 as LGHNA and CDR2 as YNFKEQ. DNA of the CDR3: TGTGCCAGCAGCCAGGGGTCAGGGGACCAAGAGACCCAGTACTTC. Translating it yields CASSQGSGDQETQYF.

CDR3 in DNA: TGCGCCAGCAGCGACAGGGCCTCGACTCCTAATGAGCAGTTCTTC. This gives the protein CASSDRASTPNEQFF. The chain combines TRBV10-1 with TRBJ2-1, with 7 bases identical to TRBD1. Germline V CDR1 and CDR2: WNHNN, SYGVQD (reference sequence). The CDR3 is 15 residues long. V dropped 6 bases and J dropped 7; count of bases not matched to a gene: 12.

The chain has TRBV6-6 and TRBJ1-2; D uncertain. Trimming removed 4 bases at V and 3 bases at J, with 6 bases between. Germline V gene lookup returns CDR1 MNHNY and CDR2 SVGAGI (reference sequence). This CDR3 contains 12 residues. The DNA of the CDR3 is TGTGCCAGCAGTTCCACAGACTATGGCTACACCTTC. This codes for CASSSTDYGYTF.

The J gene is TRBJ1-3, the V gene TRBV4-1; TRBD1 might be the D (5 bases). Germline CDR1 is MGHRA and CDR2 is YSYEKL. The CDR3 contains 18 residues. The V and J ends lost 0 bases and 0 bases respectively, with 15 bases between them. CDR3 nucleotides: TGCGCCAGCAGCCAAGAGGGCGGTGGGGCCAGCTCTGGAAACACCATATATTTT. This codes for CASSQEGGGASSGNTIYF.

This chain uses TRBV6-1 with TRBJ2-7; 10 nucleotides match TRBD1. The CDR3 is 15 residues long. J was trimmed by 4 bases and V by 1 base; bases with no gene match: 4. In germline, CDR1 is MNHNS, CDR2 SASEGT. As DNA, the CDR3 is TGTGCCAGCAGTGAAGGGTGGGGACAGGGGTACGAGCAGTACTTC. Its protein product is CASSEGWGQGYEQYF.

The rearrangement links TRBV4-1 to TRBJ1-1; 7 bases map to TRBD1. From germline, CDR1 is MGHRA and CDR2 YSYEKL. J was trimmed by 0 bases and V by 1 base; bases with no gene match: 11. This CDR3 is built from 18 residues. The CDR3 DNA reads TGCGCCAGCAGCCAAGGCGAACATCCCGGGACAGTGAACACTGAAGCTTTCTTT. It translates to CASSQGEHPGTVNTEAFF.

V and J are TRBV20-1 and TRBJ2-5; D gene ambiguous. This CDR3 is built from 11 residues. V gave up 5 bases and J gave up 11 bases, with 15 bases separating them. Looked up from germline, CDR1 is DFQATT and CDR2 is SNEGSKA (reference sequence). The CDR3 coding sequence is TGCAGTGCTCTGCGAGACGGCAGGCAGTACTTC. Protein: CSALRDGRQYF.

V gene TRBV10-3 combines with J gene TRBJ1-1; 9 nucleotides agree with TRBD1. The V gene's germline CDR1 is ENHRY and CDR2 SYGVKD. V was clipped by 6 bases and J by 5 bases; unmatched bases: 4. The CDR3 spans 13 residues. The CDR3 region has the DNA TGTGCCATCAGCAGGACAGGGGAGACTGAAGCTTTCTTT. Protein sequence: CAISRTGETEAFF.

Written as DNA, the CDR3 is TGCGCCAGCAGCCCCGGAGCGAGCTCTGGAAACACCATATATTTT. Its protein product is CASSPGASSGNTIYF. The chain couples TRBV4-3 to TRBJ1-3; no reliable D call. The CDR3 sequence is 15 residues long. V lost 4 bases and J lost 0, with 10 bases in between. Germline lookup yields CDR1 LGHNA and CDR2 YSLEER.